The 30 T cell receptor beta chains reported below all come from one sample, sequenced in a study of blood T cell repertoires in COVID-19 (dated by TCRdb to 2020 to 2021). The library was obtained by the immunoSEQ multiplex PCR assay. TCRdb re-hosts the immuneACCESS table, in-frame sequences only. Its copies lack some clones; in the studies checked, an unresolved V gene accounts for under half of them, and the cause for the rest is not known. The sample table records about 90,000 clones; about 81% of these occur just once. The ten top clones hold about 13% of the sample. The sequenced sample consisted of peripheral blood. These receptor sequences come from a human donor in a cohort sampled during active COVID-19.

V gene TRBV2 combines with J gene TRBJ2-3, with a weak D call TRBD1 (6 bases). The CDR3 length is 13 residues. Per germline, CDR1 SNHLY and CDR2 FYNNEI. Trimming removed 5 bases from V and 6 bases from J, with 12 bases in between. The CDR3 is CASSIGQKDTQYF. The CDR3 DNA reads as TGTGCCAGCAGTATCGGACAGAAGGATACGCAGTATTTT.

The CDR3 loop reads CASSLGSGGTDTQYF. In nucleotides, the CDR3 is TGCGCCAGCAGCTTGGGTAGCGGGGGCACAGATACGCAGTATTTT. V is TRBV5-1 and J is TRBJ2-3, with 8 bases identical to TRBD2. Looked up from germline, CDR1 is SGHRS and CDR2 is YFSETQ. The V gene end was trimmed by 0 bases and the J gene end by 1 base; junction bases not matched to a gene: 1. The CDR3 totals 15 residues.

For the CDR3, the DNA is TGCGCCAGCAGCTCTATAACAGGCGGCCACCAAGACACTGAAGCTTTCTTT. This gives the protein CASSSITGGHQDTEAFF. The chain carries TRBV5-1 and TRBJ1-1; D is perhaps TRBD1 (5 bases). V lost 3 bases, J lost 3 bases, and 21 bases lay in between. Germline V CDR1 and CDR2: SGHRS, YFSETQ. The CDR3 has 17 amino acids.

This chain connects TRBV7-3 to TRBJ2-3; 11 bases line up with TRBD2. Germline V CDR1 and CDR2: SGHTA, FQGTGA. This CDR3 has 16 amino acids. V lost 5 bases, J lost 4 bases, and 8 bases stayed unmatched. The chain's CDR3 is CASSTLSGGAPDTQYF. CDR3 DNA sequence: TGTGCCAGCAGCACTCTTAGCGGGGGGGCCCCAGATACGCAGTATTTT.

This clone was recorded a few times. The rearrangement links TRBV3-1 (or the pseudogene TRBV3-2) to TRBJ1-2; perhaps TRBD1 as D (6 bases). Trimming cost V 4 bases and J 5 bases, with 23 bases left between them. Germline CDR1 LGHDT, CDR2 YNNKEL (reference sequence). The CDR3 has 17 residues. This chain's CDR3 is CASSPTGKRTLEYGYTF. CDR3 coding DNA: TGTGCCAGCAGCCCAACAGGGAAGCGCACCCTGGAGTATGGCTACACCTTC.

The chain couples TRBV30 to TRBJ2-7; D is unresolved. Germline V lookup: CDR1 GTSNPN, CDR2 SVGIG (reference sequence). The CDR3 covers 12 residues. V was pared by 2 bases and J by 6 bases, with 11 bases between. The CDR3 reads CAWSKAALEQYF. CDR3 nucleotides: TGTGCCTGGAGTAAGGCGGCCCTCGAGCAGTACTTC.

The rearrangement joins TRBV7-3 to TRBJ2-1; 8 nucleotides agree with TRBD2. The CDR3 is made up of 13 amino acids. Trimming took 4 bases from V and 8 from J; bases not matched to a gene: 4. The germline gives CDR1 SGHTA, CDR2 FQGTGA. CDR3 in DNA: TGTGCCAGCAGCTCCCCAGCGGGGGATGAGCAGTTCTTC. Translating it yields CASSSPAGDEQFF.

The chain links TRBV6-6 to TRBJ1-6; no definite D call. V lost 3 bases and J lost 9, with 15 bases in between. The CDR3 is 15 amino acids. Germline V gene data show CDR1 as MNHNY and CDR2 as SVGAGI (reference sequence). CDR3 protein: CASSYETPYLSPLHF. CDR3 bases: TGTGCCAGCAGTTATGAGACACCTTACCTTTCACCCCTCCACTTT.

The table lists this clone with many counts. The chain links TRBV15 to TRBJ1-2, with 11 bases identical to TRBD1. V lost 5 bases, J lost 2 bases, and 7 bases stayed unmatched. The CDR3 length is 16 residues. Germline values: CDR1 LNHNV, CDR2 YYDKDF (reference sequence). The CDR3 bases are TGTGCCACCAGCCCAGGGGGGACAGGGGGGAACTATGGCTACACCTTC. This sequence encodes CATSPGGTGGNYGYTF.

The chain recombines TRBV5-1 with TRBJ2-3; 9 bases match TRBD1. The CDR3 spans 14 residues. Germline loops: CDR1 SGHRS, CDR2 YFSETQ. V shed 6 bases and J 4 bases; nucleotides not matched to a gene: 6. The CDR3, as DNA: TGCGCCAGCACCCTAGGACAGGGGCCAGATACGCAGTATTTT. Amino acids: CASTLGQGPDTQYF.

The V and J genes are TRBV18 and TRBJ2-7; 9 bases map to TRBD1. Per germline, CDR1 KGHSH and CDR2 LQKENI. Trimming took 1 base from V and 5 from J; bases not matched to a gene: 6. This CDR3 contains 15 residues. The CDR3 bases are TGTGCCAGCTCACCACTTCGGACAGGGGTCCACGAGCAGTACTTC. Translation gives CASSPLRTGVHEQYF.

For the CDR3, the DNA is TGTGCCAGCAGCTTGAGAAAGAACACCGGGGAGCTGTTTTTT. Translation: CASSLRKNTGELFF. The chain combines TRBV7-9 with TRBJ2-2; D remains ambiguous. V lost 3 bases to trimming and J lost 1 base, with 6 bases between them. Germline lookup yields CDR1 SEHNR and CDR2 FQNEAQ (reference sequence). The CDR3 runs to 14 residues. Full variable domain (rest looked up from reference TRBV7-9 and TRBJ2-2): DTGVSQNPRHKITKRGQNVTFRCDPISEHNRLYWYRQTLGQGPEFLTYFQNEAQLEKSRLLSDRFSAERPKGSFSTLEIQRTEQGDSAMYLCASSLRKNTGELFFGEGSRLTVL.

The chain joins TRBV3-1 (or the pseudogene TRBV3-2) to TRBJ2-4; 7 bases map to TRBD2. The CDR3 length is 15 residues. V lost 4 bases to trimming and J lost 3 bases; unmatched junction nucleotides: 6. CDR1 is LGHDT and CDR2 is YNNKEL in the germline V gene (reference sequence). CDR3 coding DNA: TGTGCCAGCAGCCCGGGACTACTGCACAAAAACATTCAGTACTTC. Its translation: CASSPGLLHKNIQYF.

This clone was picked up a small number of times. The chain uses TRBV5-6 and TRBJ1-4; the match to TRBD1 covers 10 bases. Germline V CDR1 and CDR2: SGHDT, YYEEEE. CDR3 size: 17 residues. The J segment lost 6 bases and the V segment lost 0 bases, leaving 8 bases of the junction unmatched. The chain's CDR3 is CASSLADRTGGYEKLFF. As DNA, the CDR3 is TGTGCCAGCAGCTTGGCCGACCGGACAGGGGGATATGAAAAACTGTTTTTT.

The rearrangement links TRBV18 to TRBJ1-2, with 8 bases matching TRBD1. Germline lookup yields CDR1 KGHSH and CDR2 LQKENI. This CDR3 comprises 15 residues. The J segment lost 1 base and the V segment lost 3 bases, leaving 4 bases of the junction unmatched. CDR3 DNA sequence: TGTGCCAGCTCACCCTTCGACAGGGGTAACTATGGCTACACCTTC. This translates into CASSPFDRGNYGYTF. Full variable domain (outside the CDR3, taken from reference TRBV18 and TRBJ1-2): NAGVMQNPRHLVRRRGQEARLRCSPMKGHSHVYWYRQLPEEGLKFMVYLQKENIIDESGMPKERFSAEFPKEGPSILRIQQVVRGDSAAYFCASSPFDRGNYGYTFGSGTRLTVV.

The V and J genes are TRBV2 and TRBJ1-5; D call uncertain. From germline, CDR1 is SNHLY and CDR2 FYNNEI. Deletions cut 2 bases from V and 4 bases from J, with 6 bases between. The CDR3 sequence is 13 residues long. The CDR3 nucleotides are TGTGCCAGCAGTGAACTTAGAAATCAGCCCCAGCATTTT. Translation: CASSELRNQPQHF.

The CDR3 DNA reads TGCAGCGTTCCCTCCGGACTAGCCTTGAACACCGGGGAGCTGTTTTTT. Its translation is CSVPSGLALNTGELFF. This chain uses TRBV29-1 with TRBJ2-2; TRBD2 matches at 8 bases. The CDR3 consists of 16 residues. Germline CDR1 and CDR2: SQVTM and ANQGSEA. The trim removed 5 bases at V and 1 base at J, leaving 9 bases unmatched.

V is TRBV24-1 and J is TRBJ2-3; 13 positions match TRBD2. The germline V gene encodes CDR1 KGHDR and CDR2 SFDVKD. The CDR3 consists of 17 residues. V lost 2 bases to trimming and J lost 2 bases; unmatched junction nucleotides: 3. CDR3 sequence reads: CATSDSGTSGATDTQYF. DNA of the CDR3: TGTGCCACCAGTGATTCCGGGACTAGCGGGGCCACAGATACGCAGTATTTT.

This chain links TRBV7-9 with TRBJ2-7, with 15 bases aligning to TRBD2. The CDR3 contains 18 residues. Germline-derived CDR1 and CDR2 are SEHNR and FQNEAQ (reference sequence). The V and J ends lost 0 bases and 3 bases, in that order; junction bases with no gene match: 6. Written as DNA, the CDR3 is TGTGCCAGCAGCTTAGCGGGGACTAGCGGGGGGCTAAGCTACGAGCAGTACTTC. Its protein is CASSLAGTSGGLSYEQYF.

The rearrangement joins TRBV2 to TRBJ1-3; D unclear. The CDR3 has 14 amino acids. Per germline, CDR1 SNHLY and CDR2 FYNNEI. V was pared by 3 bases and J by 0 bases, with 6 bases between. The CDR3: CASSDWSSGNTIYF. CDR3 nucleotide sequence: TGTGCCAGCAGTGATTGGAGCTCTGGAAACACCATATATTTT. Combining the CDR3 with reference TRBV2 and TRBJ1-3 gives the whole variable domain EPEVTQTPSHQVTQMGQEVILRCVPISNHLYFYWYRQILGQKVEFLVSFYNNEISEKSEIFDDQFSVERPDGSNFTLKIRSTKLEDSAMYFCASSDWSSGNTIYFGEGSWLTVV.

This chain links TRBV7-9 with TRBJ1-6, with 9 bases fitting TRBD1. Trimming removed 5 bases from V and 8 bases from J; junction bases left unmatched: 4. The CDR3 sequence is 14 residues long. Per germline, CDR1 SEHNR and CDR2 FQNEAQ (reference sequence). This CDR3 reads CASSPGQGHSPLHF. The CDR3 DNA is TGTGCCAGCAGCCCCGGACAGGGGCATTCACCCCTCCACTTT.

This chain joins TRBV20-1 and TRBJ1-4; the D is unclear. This CDR3 spans 11 amino acids. Trimming removed 2 bases at V and 8 bases at J, with 6 bases between. The germline CDR1 and CDR2 sequences are DFQATT and SNEGSKA (reference sequence). The chain's CDR3 is CSARKEEKLFF. DNA of the CDR3: TGCAGTGCTAGAAAGGAGGAAAAACTGTTTTTT.

This chain joins TRBV5-1 and TRBJ2-1, with 10 bases matching TRBD2. Germline lookup yields CDR1 SGHRS and CDR2 YFSETQ. V lost 4 bases, J lost 7 bases, and 8 bases stayed unmatched. The CDR3 is 15 residues long. The DNA of the CDR3 is TGCGCCAGCAGCCCTACTAGCGGGGCCAATAATGAGCAGTTCTTC. It codes for CASSPTSGANNEQFF.

The chain uses TRBV7-9 and TRBJ1-1; 7 nucleotides agree with TRBD1. J was trimmed by 8 bases and V by 1 base; bases with no gene match: 7. The CDR3 contains 14 residues. Germline loops: CDR1 SEHNR, CDR2 FQNEAQ (reference sequence). CDR3 bases: TGTGCCAGCAGCTTAGATCAGGGGGTGGTCGAAGCTTTCTTT. Amino acid sequence: CASSLDQGVVEAFF.

The chain uses TRBV20-1 and TRBJ2-7; D is perhaps TRBD1 (5 bases). The CDR3 consists of 11 residues. V gave up 5 bases and J gave up 4 bases, with 9 bases separating them. Germline CDR1 reads DFQATT; CDR2 reads SNEGSKA (reference sequence). As DNA, the CDR3 is TGCAGTGCTCATCAGGGATACGAGCAGTACTTC. Its protein is CSAHQGYEQYF.

The chain employs TRBV7-2 and TRBJ1-5, with D hard to call. This CDR3 is 14 amino acids long. CDR1 SGHTA and CDR2 FQGNSA come from the germline V gene. Trimming left V 0 bases short and J 4 bases short, with 7 bases between. The CDR3 sequence is CASSLALSNQPQHF. The DNA of the CDR3 is TGTGCCAGCAGCTTAGCGTTGTCTAATCAGCCCCAGCATTTT.

This sequence joins TRBV14 and TRBJ1-4, with D unclear. CDR1 SGHDN and CDR2 FVKESK come from the germline V gene. The CDR3 has 16 residues. V was cut by 1 base and J by 5 bases, with 14 bases left in between. The CDR3 DNA reads as TGTGCCAGCAGCCAAGCCTGGTCCCTCAGGAATGAAAAACTGTTTTTT. Translation: CASSQAWSLRNEKLFF. Together with reference TRBV14 and TRBJ1-4, the CDR3 gives the full variable domain: EAGVTQFPSHSVIEKGQTVTLRCDPISGHDNLYWYRRVMGKEIKFLLHFVKESKQDESGMPNNRFLAERTGGTYSTLKVQPAELEDSGVYFCASSQAWSLRNEKLFFGSGTQLSVL.

CDR3 region: CASSKRTVDSYEQYF. In DNA form, the CDR3 reads TGTGCCAGCAGCAAGAGGACAGTAGATTCCTACGAGCAGTACTTC. V is TRBV7-8 and J is TRBJ2-7, with D perhaps TRBD1 (6 bases). The germline gives CDR1 SGHVS, CDR2 FQNEAQ. The V and J ends lost 5 bases and 1 base respectively, with 15 bases between them. The CDR3 has 15 residues.

This sequence joins TRBV6-4 and TRBJ2-7, with TRBD2 matching 10 bases. The junction had 4 bases not matched to a gene; V was cut back by 8 bases and J by 3 bases. The CDR3 has 13 amino acids. The germline V gene encodes CDR1 MRHNA and CDR2 SNTAGT. The CDR3 DNA reads as TGTGCCAGCGCCGTAGCGGGGGGCTACGAGCAGTACTTC. Amino acid sequence: CASAVAGGYEQYF.

The chain recombines TRBV6-6 with TRBJ1-5, with 10 bases that match TRBD1. Trimming cost V 4 bases and J 7 bases; bases outside gene matches: 4. The CDR3 runs to 14 residues. Germline values: CDR1 MNHNY, CDR2 SVGAGI (reference sequence). The CDR3 here is CASSWDRGIQPQHF. CDR3 DNA sequence: TGTGCCAGCAGTTGGGACAGGGGAATACAGCCCCAGCATTTT.